The table lists the clone carrying this T cell receptor beta chain with a few counts. Its specificity is not known. The CDR3 is 15 amino acids. Unmatched junction bases numbered 9, after V lost 5 bases and J lost 3 bases. Looked up from germline, CDR1 is MNHEY and CDR2 is SVGAGI. The data stem from a study of T cells after yellow fever vaccination. From the 5' RACE reads, TCRdb called clonotypes with MiXCR, one entry per CDR3 protein. The sample contains about 320,000 distinct CDR3 sequences, about 10% of which appear only once. Study outcomes and limitations: Weaker overall was a secondary response that nonetheless peaked faster, on day 5 versus 15. Reappearance after the booster was observed for most primary-vaccination clones (about 97% CD4, almost 90% CD8).

The receptor was derived from a man aged 18 to 30 who received the YFV17D yellow fever vaccine. Sequenced material: CD4+ T cells sorted from PBMCs, taken 45 days after the yellow fever booster vaccination. The chain couples TRBV6-5 to TRBJ1-2; 7 bases map to TRBD1. For the CDR3, the DNA is TGTGCCAGCAGTGACCGACAGGGTTTAGACTATGGCTACACCTTC. Translated, it gives CASSDRQGLDYGYTF.